This TCR beta chain was captured by sequencing in a study of blood T cell repertoires in COVID-19. Libraries were prepared by immunoSEQ multiplex PCR; TCRdb keeps only in-frame clonotypes and omits some of them. The sample has approximately 300,000 clones; 90% are singletons. The sequenced material came from peripheral blood. The receptor's source is a woman under 40 with COVID-19, enrolled during active disease.

CDR3 protein: CASSRAERSYEQYF. For the CDR3, the DNA is TGTGCCAGCTCACGAGCCGAGAGGAGTTACGAGCAGTACTTC. The chain joins TRBV18 to TRBJ2-7; D ambiguous. V lost 4 bases and J 4 bases, leaving 14 bases between the germline ends. The CDR3 extends over 14 amino acids. Germline V lookup: CDR1 KGHSH, CDR2 LQKENI.